This passage covers 21 T cell receptor beta chains from one sample sequenced in a study of CD8 T cells in Susac syndrome. Random hexamers were used to reverse transcribe the RNA input (0.5 to 1 ug). A single record per CDR3 protein comes from TCRdb applying MiXCR to the immunoSEQ multiplex PCR reads. Here the sample spans 300,000 to 350,000 distinct CDR3 sequences, around 90% being singletons. The sequencing sample was made of CD4+ T cells from PBMCs. Receptor source: a human donor with multiple sclerosis.

The rearrangement links TRBV27 to TRBJ1-1; the D is unclear. Germline CDR1 reads MNHEY; CDR2 reads SMNVEV (reference sequence). V was pared by 2 bases and J by 0 bases, with 19 bases between. There are 18 residues in the CDR3. The CDR3 sequence is CASSLPLPRWGMNTEAFF. Here the CDR3 DNA reads TGTGCCAGCAGTTTACCCCTCCCCAGGTGGGGTATGAACACTGAAGCTTTCTTT.

The chain has TRBV4-1 and TRBJ2-1; TRBD2 matches 8 bases. There are 18 residues in the CDR3. V lost 1 base to trimming and J lost 8 bases; unmatched junction nucleotides: 16. Germline CDR1 is MGHRA and CDR2 is YSYEKL. The CDR3 protein is CASSQGLWGKRESDEQFF. CDR3 bases: TGCGCCAGCAGCCAAGGGTTGTGGGGCAAGCGGGAGAGCGATGAGCAGTTCTTC.

The J gene is TRBJ1-3, the V gene TRBV7-2; D ambiguous. CDR1 and CDR2 from the germline V gene are SGHTA and FQGNSA. The V end was cut by 5 bases, the J end by 8 bases, with 19 bases between. The CDR3 totals 15 residues. The CDR3 here is CASSTAGGSWDTIYF. CDR3 nucleotide sequence: TGTGCCAGCAGCACCGCCGGAGGTTCTTGGGACACCATATATTTT.

The rearrangement uses TRBV6-5 and TRBJ1-6, with D possibly being TRBD1 (5 bases). V was trimmed by 6 bases and J by 14 bases, leaving 14 bases between them. CDR3 length: 12 residues. Germline V gene data show CDR1 as MNHEY and CDR2 as SVGAGI. Written as DNA, the CDR3 is TGTGCCAGCAGCGGGGCCTCGGGTACCCTCCACTTT. Translating gives CASSGASGTLHF.

This clonotype was found once. The J gene is TRBJ1-2, the V gene TRBV5-4; D may be TRBD1 (6 bases). Germline values: CDR1 SGHNT, CDR2 YYREEE (reference sequence). The CDR3 covers 14 residues. Trimming stripped 5 bases from V and 8 bases from J, with 19 bases between. Here the CDR3 reads CASRLAGDAWGYTF. Written as DNA, the CDR3 is TGTGCCAGCAGACTGGCAGGGGATGCATGGGGCTACACCTTC.

The chain combines TRBV6-2 or TRBV6-3 with TRBJ2-3; TRBD2 agrees at 7 bases. V shed 5 bases, J shed 4 bases, and the junction held 6 bases outside the gene matches. This CDR3 spans 14 amino acids. CDR1 is MNHEY, CDR2 SVGEGT, per germline. In DNA, the CDR3 is TGTGCCAGCAGTGTAGCGGGCGTGGCAGATACGCAGTATTTT. Amino acids: CASSVAGVADTQYF.

The gene calls are TRBV29-1 and TRBJ1-1; 7 bases align to TRBD1. With 3 bases clipped from V and 8 bases from J, the junction kept 15 bases outside the gene matches. Germline V gene data show CDR1 as SQVTM and CDR2 as ANQGSEA. This CDR3 has 15 amino acids. CDR3 DNA sequence: TGCAGCGTTGATGATACCGACGACAGGGCCCTAGAAGCTTTCTTT. Translation gives CSVDDTDDRALEAFF.

This clonotype was observed a handful of times. The chain carries TRBV5-1 and TRBJ2-5, with D tentatively TRBD2 (6 bases). There are 13 residues in the CDR3. V lost 10 bases, J lost 5 bases, and 18 bases lay in between. From germline, CDR1 is SGHRS and CDR2 YFSETQ. The CDR3 protein is CAGSRGIDETQYF. The CDR3 DNA follows: TGCGCCGGCTCACGCGGGATTGATGAGACCCAGTACTTC.

The chain is built from TRBV28 and TRBJ1-1; TRBD1 agrees at 10 bases. CDR1 is MDHEN, CDR2 SYDVKM, per germline. Trimming cost V 8 bases and J 1 base; bases outside gene matches: 7. The CDR3 length is 15 residues. CDR3 region: CASYDRGRWNTEAFF. CDR3 coding DNA: TGTGCCAGCTATGACAGGGGGCGGTGGAACACTGAAGCTTTCTTT. The full variable domain, in which reference TRBV28 and TRBJ1-1 provide the parts outside the CDR3, is DVKVTQSSRYLVKRTGEKVFLECVQDMDHENMFWYRQDPGLGLRLIYFSYDVKMKEKGDIPEGYSVSREKKERFSLILESASTNQTSMYLCASYDRGRWNTEAFFGQGTRLTVV.

This clonotype was counted only a few times. The chain carries TRBV6-2 or TRBV6-3 and TRBJ1-1; no definite D call. The CDR3 is 14 amino acids. Trimming took 6 bases from V and 4 from J, leaving 15 bases between them. Germline V lookup: CDR1 MNHEY, CDR2 SVGEGT. The CDR3 sequence is CASSNVPVITEAFF. CDR3 in DNA: TGTGCCAGCAGCAACGTCCCGGTGATCACTGAAGCTTTCTTT.

This CDR3 is CASTPATSGRASFTGELFF. The CDR3 DNA follows: TGTGCCAGCACCCCGGCGACTAGCGGGAGGGCTAGTTTCACCGGGGAGCTGTTTTTT. The rearrangement links TRBV6-1 to TRBJ2-2; TRBD2 aligns across 14 bases. Looked up from germline, CDR1 is MNHNS and CDR2 is SASEGT. The CDR3 runs to 19 residues. The ends lost 7 bases at V and 4 bases at J; junction bases unmatched: 14.

The chain carries TRBV19 and TRBJ2-6; maybe TRBD2 (6 bases). Germline-derived CDR1 and CDR2 are LNHDA and SQIVND (reference sequence). V lost 9 bases and J lost 0, with 12 bases in between. The CDR3 extends over 15 amino acids. DNA of the CDR3: TGTGCCAGCCGAGACGGGAGCTCTGGGGCCAACGTCCTGACTTTC. Translated, it gives CASRDGSSGANVLTF.

CDR3 residues: CASSQGGQGAGKLFF. In nucleotides, the CDR3 is TGCGCCAGCAGCCAAGGGGGACAGGGGGCTGGAAAACTGTTTTTT. The V and J genes are TRBV4-1 and TRBJ1-4, with 12 bases fitting TRBD1. The V and J ends lost 1 base and 10 bases, in that order; junction bases with no gene match: 4. The CDR3 is made up of 15 amino acids. Germline V gene sequence: CDR1 MGHRA, CDR2 YSYEKL.

J is TRBJ1-2 and V is TRBV7-2, with D perhaps matching TRBD1 (5 bases). The CDR3 totals 15 residues. The V and J ends lost 5 bases and 8 bases respectively, with 21 bases between them. CDR1 SGHTA and CDR2 FQGNSA come from the germline V gene. CDR3 sequence reads: CASSIRGANQNGYTF. The CDR3 DNA reads as TGTGCCAGCAGCATACGCGGGGCAAACCAAAACGGCTACACCTTC.

The chain uses TRBV30 and TRBJ2-5; D is unresolved. Germline V gene data show CDR1 as GTSNPN and CDR2 as SVGIG (reference sequence). This CDR3 region has 14 residues. V was shortened by 0 bases and J by 7 bases, with 15 bases between the two germline ends. CDR3 loop: CAWSVGRELGTQYF. The CDR3 bases are TGTGCCTGGAGTGTGGGTCGAGAGCTGGGGACCCAGTACTTC.

The genes are TRBV4-2 and TRBJ2-7, with 7 bases that match TRBD2. Losses at the gene ends were 0 bases for V and 0 bases for J; bases not matched to a gene: 5. The CDR3 loop spans 16 amino acids. Germline lookup yields CDR1 LGHNA and CDR2 YNFKEQ. CDR3: CASSQDPGGSSYEQYF. The CDR3 coding sequence is TGTGCCAGCAGCCAAGATCCGGGGGGAAGCTCCTACGAGCAGTACTTC.

This rearrangement joins TRBV5-1 to TRBJ1-1, with 7 bases identical to TRBD1. From germline, CDR1 is SGHRS and CDR2 YFSETQ. V lost 4 bases, J lost 0 bases, and 9 bases stayed unmatched. The CDR3 spans 16 residues. The CDR3 DNA follows: TGCGCCAGCAGCCCATTCGGGACAGCCCTGAACACTGAAGCTTTCTTT. Its translation: CASSPFGTALNTEAFF.

This sequence joins TRBV7-9 and TRBJ2-5; D uncertain. This CDR3 has 15 residues. In germline, CDR1 is SEHNR, CDR2 FQNEAQ (reference sequence). V was cut by 5 bases and J by 4 bases, with 17 bases left in between. CDR3 in DNA: TGTGCCAGCAGCCCGCCCGGGCGCCTCGGAGAGACCCAGTACTTC. It encodes CASSPPGRLGETQYF. The variable domain in full, completed from reference TRBV7-9 and TRBJ2-5, reads DTGVSQNPRHKITKRGQNVTFRCDPISEHNRLYWYRQTLGQGPEFLTYFQNEAQLEKSRLLSDRFSAERPKGSFSTLEIQRTEQGDSAMYLCASSPPGRLGETQYFGPGTRLLVL.

The V gene is TRBV11-2, the J gene TRBJ1-2, with a weak D call TRBD1 (6 bases). V shed 7 bases and J shed 8 bases, with 17 bases lying between them. CDR3 size: 13 residues. Per germline, CDR1 SGHAT and CDR2 FQNNGV. The CDR3 region is CASTQGGGVGYTF. The CDR3, as DNA: TGTGCCAGCACCCAAGGGGGGGGTGTGGGCTACACCTTC.

This chain connects TRBV7-9 to TRBJ2-1; 11 positions agree with TRBD2. CDR3 length: 16 amino acids. V shed 1 base, J shed 9 bases, and the junction held 8 bases outside the gene matches. Germline CDR1 SEHNR, CDR2 FQNEAQ (reference sequence). Here the CDR3 reads CASSLGSGRAGSEQFF. CDR3 coding DNA: TGTGCCAGCAGCTTAGGTAGCGGGAGGGCTGGTAGTGAGCAGTTCTTC.

J is TRBJ2-1 and V is TRBV4-3; TRBD2 aligns across 9 bases. J lost 6 bases, V lost 0 bases, and 9 bases had no gene match. The CDR3 has 17 amino acids. Germline V gene sequence: CDR1 LGHNA, CDR2 YSLEER. CDR3 sequence reads: CASSQDRGAGGLNEQFF. The CDR3, as DNA: TGCGCCAGCAGCCAAGATCGAGGAGCGGGAGGTCTCAATGAGCAGTTCTTC.